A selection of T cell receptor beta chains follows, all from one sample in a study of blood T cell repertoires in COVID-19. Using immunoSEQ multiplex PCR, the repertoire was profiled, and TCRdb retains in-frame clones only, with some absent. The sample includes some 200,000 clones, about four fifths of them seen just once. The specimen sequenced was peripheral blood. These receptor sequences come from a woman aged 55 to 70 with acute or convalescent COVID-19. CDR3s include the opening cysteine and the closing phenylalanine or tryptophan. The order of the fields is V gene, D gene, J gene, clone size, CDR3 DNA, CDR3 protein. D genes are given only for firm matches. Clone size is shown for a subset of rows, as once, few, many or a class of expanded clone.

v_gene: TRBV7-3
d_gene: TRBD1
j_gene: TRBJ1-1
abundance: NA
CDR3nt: TGTGCCAGCAGCACGGACAGGGTGTCGGAAGCTTTCTTT
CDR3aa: CASSTDRVSEAFF

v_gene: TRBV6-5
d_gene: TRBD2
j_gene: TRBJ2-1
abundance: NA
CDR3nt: TGTGCCAGCGATAAGGGACTAGCGGGGAGTGGGGAGCAGTTCTTC
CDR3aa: CASDKGLAGSGEQFF

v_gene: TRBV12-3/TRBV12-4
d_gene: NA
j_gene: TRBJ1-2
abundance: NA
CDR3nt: TGTGCCAGCAGTCGTACACGCGGAGGCTACACCTTC
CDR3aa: CASSRTRGGYTF

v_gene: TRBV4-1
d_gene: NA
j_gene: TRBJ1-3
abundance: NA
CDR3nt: TGCGCCAGCAGCCAAAATCGGGTGTCTGGAAACACCATATATTTT
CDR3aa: CASSQNRVSGNTIYF

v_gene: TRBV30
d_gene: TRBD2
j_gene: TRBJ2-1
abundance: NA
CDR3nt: TGTGCCTGGGGTATAGCGGGGGAGCAGTTCTTC
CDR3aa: CAWGIAGEQFF

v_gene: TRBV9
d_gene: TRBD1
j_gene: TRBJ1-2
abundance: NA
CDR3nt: TGTGCCAGCAGCCCCGGACAGGGAAGTTATGGCTACACCTTC
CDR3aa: CASSPGQGSYGYTF

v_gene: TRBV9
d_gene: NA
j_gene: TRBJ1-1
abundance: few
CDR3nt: TGTGCCAGCAGCGTAGAGGGAGGGACTGAAGCTTTCTTT
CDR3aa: CASSVEGGTEAFF

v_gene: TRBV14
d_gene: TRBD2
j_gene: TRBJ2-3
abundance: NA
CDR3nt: TGTGCCAGCAGCCCGGGACTAGCGGGCGATACGCAGTATTTT
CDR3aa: CASSPGLAGDTQYF

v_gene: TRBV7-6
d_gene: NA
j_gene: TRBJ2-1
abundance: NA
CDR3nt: TGTGCCAGCAGCCTAAGGGACTTCGACAATGAGCAGTTCTTC
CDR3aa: CASSLRDFDNEQFF

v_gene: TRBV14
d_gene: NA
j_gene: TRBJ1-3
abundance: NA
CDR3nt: TGTGCCAGCAGCGACAACTCTGGAAACACCATATATTTT
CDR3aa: CASSDNSGNTIYF

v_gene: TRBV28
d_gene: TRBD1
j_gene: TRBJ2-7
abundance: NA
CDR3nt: TGTGCCAGCAGTACCGCTTCCGGGACAGGGGGTGTCAACGAGCAGTACTTC
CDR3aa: CASSTASGTGGVNEQYF

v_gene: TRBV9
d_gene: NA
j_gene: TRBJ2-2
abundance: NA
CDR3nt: TGTGCCAGCAGCGTTGGTAACACCCTTGCCGGGGAGCTGTTTTTT
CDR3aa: CASSVGNTLAGELFF

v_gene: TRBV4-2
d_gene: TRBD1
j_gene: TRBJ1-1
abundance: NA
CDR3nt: TGTGCCAGCAGCCAAGGGAGACAGGGGATCCCAGCTTTCTTT
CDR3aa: CASSQGRQGIPAFF

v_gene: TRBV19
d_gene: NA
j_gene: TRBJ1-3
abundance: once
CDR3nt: TGTGCCAGTAGTATCGGGGCTGGAAACACCATATATTTT
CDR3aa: CASSIGAGNTIYF

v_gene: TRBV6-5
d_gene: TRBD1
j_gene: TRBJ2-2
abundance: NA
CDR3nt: TGTGCCAGCAGTAGACAGGGATGGGAGCTGTTTTTT
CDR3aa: CASSRQGWELFF